The 17 T cell receptor beta chains in this list originate from one sample, sequenced in a study of blood T cell repertoires in COVID-19. Clones were read by immunoSEQ multiplex PCR, and TCRdb kept only the in-frame ones, dropping some. The sample comprises about 200,000 clones, approximately 84% of which are singletons, and 7.5% to 9% rests with the top ten. The sequenced sample consisted of peripheral blood. These receptors originate from an elderly woman with acute or convalescent COVID-19.

The rearrangement joins TRBV5-4 to TRBJ2-7; tentatively, D is TRBD2 (5 bases). V gave up 3 bases and J gave up 5 bases, with 15 bases separating them. This CDR3 has 14 amino acids. Per germline, CDR1 SGHNT and CDR2 YYREEE (reference sequence). Here the CDR3 reads CASSSPGVMNEQYF. CDR3 bases: TGTGCCAGCAGCTCCCCCGGGGTTATGAACGAGCAGTACTTC.

The chain is built from TRBV11-3 and TRBJ2-3; 12 bases agree with TRBD2. This CDR3 comprises 17 residues. Germline V gene sequence: CDR1 SGHNT, CDR2 YENEEA. Unmatched junction bases numbered 5, after V lost 1 base and J lost 3 bases. CDR3 sequence (DNA): TGTGCCAGCAGCTTAGGGCGGACTAGCGGGAAAACAGATACGCAGTATTTT. It specifies CASSLGRTSGKTDTQYF.

The J gene is TRBJ2-7, the V gene TRBV5-1; 10 bases match TRBD1. The V gene end was trimmed by 4 bases and the J gene end by 2 bases; junction bases not matched to a gene: 9. This CDR3 spans 16 amino acids. Germline lookup yields CDR1 SGHRS and CDR2 YFSETQ. The CDR3 DNA follows: TGCGCCAGCAGCAGGACAGGGGGACCAACTACCTACGAGCAGTACTTC. Its translation: CASSRTGGPTTYEQYF. The full variable domain, rest sourced from reference TRBV5-1 and TRBJ2-7, is KAGVTQTPRYLIKTRGQQVTLSCSPISGHRSVSWYQQTPGQGLQFLFEYFSETQRNKGNFPGRFSGRQFSNSRSEMNVSTLELGDSALYLCASSRTGGPTTYEQYFGPGTRLTVT.

This chain uses TRBV19 with TRBJ2-7; 7 positions agree with TRBD1. This CDR3 comprises 15 residues. V was pared by 2 bases and J by 5 bases, with 9 bases of the junction left unmatched. Per germline, CDR1 LNHDA and CDR2 SQIVND (reference sequence). The CDR3 nucleotides read TGTGCCAGTAGTATAAGGGCCAGGGGGATCAACGAGCAGTACTTC. Protein product: CASSIRARGINEQYF.

The chain combines TRBV18 with TRBJ2-7; tentative D call: TRBD1 (5 bases). V lost 2 bases to trimming and J lost 0 bases, with 11 bases between them. Germline values: CDR1 KGHSH, CDR2 LQKENI. The CDR3 covers 15 residues. As DNA, the CDR3 is TGTGCCAGCTCACCAGGCGCAGGGTACTCCTACGAGCAGTACTTC. Its translation is CASSPGAGYSYEQYF.

The chain uses TRBV7-8 and TRBJ1-2; D remains ambiguous. The CDR3 is 12 residues long. Deletions cut 11 bases from V and 1 base from J, with 11 bases between. Germline CDR1 is SGHVS and CDR2 is FQNEAQ. The CDR3, as DNA: TGTGCCGCGTGGGAGAATAACTATGGCTACACCTTC. Its protein product is CAAWENNYGYTF. Filled out from reference TRBV7-8 and TRBJ1-2, the complete variable domain reads GAGVSQSPRYKVAKRGQDVALRCDPISGHVSLFWYQQALGQGPEFLTYFQNEAQLDKSGLPSDRFFAERPEGSVSTLKIQRTQQEDSAVYLCAAWENNYGYTFGSGTRLTVV.

This chain links TRBV9 with TRBJ2-3; TRBD1 aligns across 8 bases. V trimming: 6 bases; J trimming: 6 bases; junction bases outside the gene matches: 12. The CDR3 loop spans 15 amino acids. Per germline, CDR1 SGDLS and CDR2 YYNGEE. The CDR3 sequence is CASTLTGVTLDTQYF. CDR3 bases: TGTGCCAGCACACTGACAGGGGTGACTTTGGATACGCAGTATTTT.

J is TRBJ1-4 and V is TRBV6-5; D is perhaps TRBD1 (5 bases). Germline V gene sequence: CDR1 MNHEY, CDR2 SVGAGI. This CDR3 spans 14 amino acids. V lost 7 bases to trimming and J lost 7 bases, with 16 bases between them. As DNA, the CDR3 is TGTGCCAGCACTGGGGCGGGGAAAGTTGAAAAACTGTTTTTT. Amino acids: CASTGAGKVEKLFF.

This clone was observed a handful of times. V is TRBV2 and J is TRBJ1-2; 8 nucleotides match TRBD1. The CDR3 is 17 amino acids. With 7 bases clipped from V and 0 bases from J, the junction kept 13 bases outside the gene matches. Germline values: CDR1 SNHLY, CDR2 FYNNEI. The DNA of the CDR3 is TGTGCCAGCAACCCCTCAGGACAGGGTCCAACTAACTATGGCTACACCTTC. The encoded protein is CASNPSGQGPTNYGYTF.

V is TRBV7-2 and J is TRBJ1-6; D is possibly TRBD1 (5 bases). Germline CDR1 reads SGHTA; CDR2 reads FQGNSA. V lost 3 bases and J lost 10, with 10 bases in between. This CDR3 comprises 13 residues. For the CDR3, the DNA is TGTGCCAGCAGCTTTGTCAGGGAATCACCCCTCCACTTT. Translation: CASSFVRESPLHF.

This chain links TRBV13 with TRBJ2-7; 7 nucleotides match TRBD2. Germline V gene data show CDR1 as PRHDT and CDR2 as FYEKMQ (reference sequence). Trimming removed 6 bases from V and 4 bases from J; junction bases left unmatched: 3. The CDR3 runs 12 residues. DNA of the CDR3: TGTGCCAGCAGTCCGCGGGAGTACGAGCAGTACTTC. Translating it yields CASSPREYEQYF.

This chain links TRBV12-3 or TRBV12-4 with TRBJ2-7, with TRBD1 as a possible D gene (6 bases). V gave up 6 bases and J gave up 4 bases, with 10 bases separating them. The CDR3 is made up of 12 amino acids. In DNA, the CDR3 is TGTGCCAGCAGCTACAGGGCTTACGAGCAGTACTTC. Amino acid sequence: CASSYRAYEQYF.

The chain links TRBV19 to TRBJ1-5, with D unresolved. The V end was cut by 6 bases, the J end by 5 bases, with 17 bases between. The CDR3 is 15 residues long. Germline V gene sequence: CDR1 LNHDA, CDR2 SQIVND (reference sequence). CDR3 residues: CASSIAGGLDQPQHF. The CDR3 DNA is TGTGCCAGTAGCATCGCTGGAGGGCTAGATCAGCCCCAGCATTTT.

This sequence joins TRBV19 and TRBJ2-1, with 12 bases aligning to TRBD2. CDR3 length: 17 residues. With 6 bases clipped from V and 4 bases from J, the junction kept 10 bases outside the gene matches. Germline CDR1 LNHDA, CDR2 SQIVND (reference sequence). CDR3 coding DNA: TGTGCCAGTAGCACCCTCAGGACTAGCGGGGCGTACAATGAGCAGTTCTTC. Its protein is CASSTLRTSGAYNEQFF.

The CDR3 nucleotides are TGTGCCAGTAGTAAGGCTAGCGGGGGAAATTCTGGGGCCAACGTCCTGACTTTC. Its translation is CASSKASGGNSGANVLTF. The rearrangement uses TRBV19 and TRBJ2-6; 10 bases match TRBD2. V shed 4 bases and J 1 base; nucleotides not matched to a gene: 7. The CDR3 length is 18 residues. CDR1 is LNHDA, CDR2 SQIVND, per germline (reference sequence). The entire variable domain, with the rest obtained from reference TRBV19 and TRBJ2-6, is as follows: DGGITQSPKYLFRKEGQNVTLSCEQNLNHDAMYWYRQDPGQGLRLIYYSQIVNDFQKGDIAEGYSVSREKKESFPLTVTSAQKNPTAFYLCASSKASGGNSGANVLTFGAGSRLTVL.

The V gene is TRBV28, the J gene TRBJ1-2, with 9 bases identical to TRBD1. The CDR3 has 12 residues. V lost 7 bases to trimming and J lost 6 bases; unmatched junction nucleotides: 3. Germline CDR1 and CDR2: MDHEN and SYDVKM. CDR3 DNA sequence: TGTGCCAGCATTACAGGGGGCGATGGCTACACCTTC. Its translation: CASITGGDGYTF.

This sequence joins TRBV5-6 and TRBJ2-5; D might be TRBD1 (5 bases). Trimming took 1 base from V and 2 from J, leaving 12 bases between them. Germline CDR1 SGHDT, CDR2 YYEEEE. The CDR3 has 15 residues. The CDR3 bases are TGTGCCAGCAGCTTGTATCAGGGCTCACAAGAGACCCAGTACTTC. Protein product: CASSLYQGSQETQYF.